The TCR beta chain described here comes from a study of blood T cells in healthy people across ages. The V gene's germline CDR1 is ENHRY and CDR2 SYGVKD. CDR3 size: 14 residues. J gave up 2 bases and V 10 bases, and 3 bases lay outside the gene matches. Regarding the study as a whole: Whereas aged donors had fewer naive CD4+ cells, long-lived donors had more of them and higher diversity. It was held that diversity estimates obtained from one million T cells represented underestimates. Percentage of naive T cells showed a strong correlation with TCR beta diversity. Per-million-T-cell TCR beta diversity fell roughly linearly with age.

As regards this clonotype: Antigen: not known.

Alongside a J-beta primer mix, a sample-barcoded 5' primer served in a second PCR lasting roughly 7 to 12 cycles. TCRdb itself ran the 5' RACE reads through MiXCR, one entry per CDR3 protein. The sample has 1,500,000 or so distinct CDR3 sequences; around 40% are singletons. The chain links TRBV10-3 to TRBJ2-3; TRBD2 agrees at 13 bases. What was sequenced was blood. This receptor was taken from a woman aged 18-29 years in good health. The CDR3 region is CASGLAGATDTQYF. The CDR3, as DNA: TGTGCCAGCGGACTAGCGGGAGCCACAGATACGCAGTATTTT.